This TCR beta chain was captured in a study of T cell clonotyping in hematopoietic cell transplantation. Germline values: CDR1 SGHTA, CDR2 FQGNSA. Losses at the gene ends were 3 bases for V and 3 bases for J; bases not matched to a gene: 7. The CDR3 length is 16 residues. Libraries were prepared by immunoSEQ multiplex PCR; TCRdb keeps only in-frame clonotypes and omits some of them. The table has 8,500 to 9,000 clones, 90% to 95% seen once; the top ten hold roughly 5%. The material sequenced was PBMCs, taken 100 days after allogeneic stem cell transplant. This sequence joins TRBV7-2 and TRBJ2-5; 10 nucleotides agree with TRBD2. The receptor was isolated from a male patient between 45 and 60 years old who had an allogeneic stem cell transplant from a related donor, so T cells may come from the graft donor. Some clones in this sample may be carry-over from other donors' samples. The CDR3: CASSFLAGAIEETQYF. The CDR3 DNA reads as TGTGCCAGCAGCTTTCTAGCGGGGGCCATTGAAGAGACCCAGTACTTC.